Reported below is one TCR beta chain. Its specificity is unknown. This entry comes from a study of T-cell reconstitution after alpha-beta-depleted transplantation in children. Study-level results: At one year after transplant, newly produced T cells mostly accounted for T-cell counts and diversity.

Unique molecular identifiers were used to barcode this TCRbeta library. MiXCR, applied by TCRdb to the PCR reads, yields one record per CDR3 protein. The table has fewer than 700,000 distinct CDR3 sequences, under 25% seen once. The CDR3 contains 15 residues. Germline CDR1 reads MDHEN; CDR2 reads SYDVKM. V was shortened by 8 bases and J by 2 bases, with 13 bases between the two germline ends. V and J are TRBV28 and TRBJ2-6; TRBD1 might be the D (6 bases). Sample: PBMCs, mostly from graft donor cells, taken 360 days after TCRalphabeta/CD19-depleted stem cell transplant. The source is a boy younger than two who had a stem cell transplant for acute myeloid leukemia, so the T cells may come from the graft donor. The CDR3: CASDRQGAGANVLTF. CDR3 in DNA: TGTGCCAGCGACAGGCAGGGAGCTGGGGCCAACGTCCTGACTTTC.